This is a list of T cell receptor beta chains from one sample in a study of sequential checkpoint blockade in melanoma. Sequencing used immunoSEQ multiplex PCR; TCRdb keeps in-frame clones, though not all of them. This sample yields 14,000 or so clones, of which over 50% are seen a single time; roughly 16% belongs to the top ten. The material was CD8+ T cells sorted from blood (inferred from file names), obtained from a patient given nivolumab and ipilimumab in sequence. These receptors were collected from a human donor with melanoma. Each CDR3 is given with its conserved first and last residue. The D gene is left open where the match is weak. Only some rows state a clone size, as once, few, many or a class for expanded clones.

TRBV10-1	TRBJ2-2	13	.	.	CASRDTNTGELFF	TGCGCCAGCAGGGACACCAACACCGGGGAGCTGTTTTTT
TRBV9	TRBJ1-6	16	.	.	CASSAPQGIEYSPLHF	TGTGCCAGCAGCGCCCCCCAGGGAATAGAGTATTCACCCCTCCACTTT
TRBV5-4	TRBJ2-2	15	.	.	CASSLVPRGSGELFF	TGTGCCAGCAGCTTGGTCCCCAGGGGCAGCGGGGAGCTGTTTTTT
TRBV25-1	TRBJ1-1	17	TRBD1	.	CASSEPLSDAGGTEAFF	TGTGCCAGCAGTGAACCCCTAAGTGACGCAGGGGGCACTGAAGCTTTCTTT
TRBV27	TRBJ2-1	14	TRBD2	.	CASSPGTSGIRQFF	TGTGCCAGCAGTCCCGGGACTAGCGGGATACGGCAGTTCTTC
TRBV30	TRBJ1-2	9	.	.	CAYGGSYTF	TGTGCCTACGGGGGGAGCTACACCTTC
TRBV30	TRBJ1-4	15	TRBD1	once	CAWSPGTDLGEKLFF	TGTGCCTGGAGTCCTGGGACAGATCTCGGTGAAAAACTGTTTTTT
TRBV19	TRBJ1-2	14	TRBD1	.	CASSISGTGPGYTF	TGTGCCAGTAGTATAAGCGGGACAGGGCCTGGCTACACCTTC
TRBV27	TRBJ2-1	15	TRBD2	.	CASQTSANPYNEQFF	TGTGCCAGCCAGACTAGCGCAAACCCCTACAATGAGCAGTTCTTC
TRBV30	TRBJ2-3	15	TRBD2	.	CAWSFLAGGTDTQYF	TGTGCCTGGAGTTTCCTAGCGGGAGGGACAGATACGCAGTATTTT
TRBV6-1	TRBJ2-1	15	TRBD2	.	CASRPTSGRINEQFF	TGTGCCAGCAGGCCTACTAGCGGGAGAATCAATGAGCAGTTCTTC
TRBV27	TRBJ2-1	13	.	.	CASSYSDNNEQFF	TGTGCCAGCAGCTACTCAGACAACAATGAGCAGTTCTTC
TRBV7-6	TRBJ2-1	17	TRBD1	.	CASSFDEQGSSYNEQFF	TGTGCCAGCAGCTTCGATGAACAGGGGAGCTCCTACAATGAGCAGTTCTTC
TRBV5-1	TRBJ2-1	15	TRBD2	.	CASSLTSGGYNEQFF	TGCGCCAGCAGCTTAACTAGCGGGGGGTACAATGAGCAGTTCTTC
TRBV21-1	TRBJ1-1	18	.	.	CASRTRGGRPNLNTEAFF	TGTGCCAGCCGAACCCGGGGGGGGCGACCCAACCTGAACACTGAAGCTTTCTTT
TRBV7-6	TRBJ2-5	17	TRBD2	.	CASSLVRGGANQETQYF	TGTGCCAGCAGCTTAGTTCGGGGAGGGGCCAACCAAGAGACCCAGTACTTC
TRBV27	TRBJ2-5	16	TRBD1	few	CASSRTGGLLIETQYF	TGTGCCAGCAGTCGGACAGGGGGCTTGTTAATAGAGACCCAGTACTTC
TRBV6-1	TRBJ2-7	15	TRBD2	.	CASSPLAGESYEQYF	TGTGCCAGCAGTCCATTAGCGGGAGAGTCCTACGAGCAGTACTTC
TRBV5-4	TRBJ2-1	14	TRBD2	few	CASSRGGLAHEQFF	TGTGCCAGCAGCAGAGGGGGACTAGCGCATGAGCAGTTCTTC
TRBV27	TRBJ2-1	14	.	once	CASSLVDGGNEQFF	TGTGCCAGCAGTTTAGTGGACGGGGGTAATGAGCAGTTCTTC
TRBV20-1	TRBJ2-7	11	.	.	CSARDSYEQYF	TGCAGTGCTCGGGACTCCTACGAGCAGTACTTC
TRBV7-3	TRBJ1-1	12	.	.	CASQGLNTEAFF	TGTGCCAGTCAGGGTTTGAACACTGAAGCTTTCTTT